This TCR beta chain was sequenced in a study of early T cells in non-severe SARS-CoV-2 infection. TCRdb re-derived calls from the 5' RACE reads in MiXCR, one entry per CDR3 protein. Of about 55,000 distinct CDR3 sequences in the sample, 14% to 15% were seen once. Germline assignment: CDR1 WSHSY and CDR2 SAAADI. This CDR3 contains 12 residues. Trimming took 6 bases from V and 6 from J, leaving 11 bases between them. There are a few counts of this clonotype. The sequence was obtained from an adult who was a healthcare worker with PCR-confirmed SARS-CoV-2 infection or an uninfected control (not recorded which). This material consisted of whole blood, taken at baseline. The rearrangement joins TRBV10-2 to TRBJ1-1; D remains unclear. CDR3 in DNA: TGCGCCAGCAGACCTCCCGGGTCTGAAGCTTTCTTT. Protein product: CASRPPGSEAFF.